This T cell receptor beta chain was recorded in a study of CD8 T cells in ankylosing spondylitis. Study conclusions and caveats: Clones tied to disease were said to be significantly enriched in matched ankylosing spondylitis synovial fluid.

This clonotype was seen more than once but under ten times. Its antigen is unknown. With molecular barcodes, quantitative 5'-RACE was used to make the TCR beta libraries. TCRdb used MiXCR to reprocess the 5' RACE reads, holding one entry per CDR3 protein. The sample shows under 150,000 distinct CDR3 sequences, 12% to 15% of them seen only once. The sequence was collected from a female donor with ankylosing spondylitis or in good health (not recorded which). The sequenced material came from blood, either unsorted or a sorted T cell fraction (not recorded which).

In nucleotides, the CDR3 is TGTGCCAGCAGCTCCCAGGGGGTGAATCAGCCCCAGCATTTT. Translation: CASSSQGVNQPQHF. The chain carries TRBV7-8 and TRBJ1-5; 7 nucleotides align to TRBD1. The CDR3 has 14 amino acids. The V and J ends lost 4 bases and 4 bases, in that order; junction bases with no gene match: 4. Germline lookup yields CDR1 SGHVS and CDR2 FQNEAQ. The entire variable domain, with the rest obtained from reference TRBV7-8 and TRBJ1-5, is as follows: GAGVSQSPRYKVAKRGQDVALRCDPISGHVSLFWYQQALGQGPEFLTYFQNEAQLDKSGLPSDRFFAERPEGSVSTLKIQRTQQEDSAVYLCASSSQGVNQPQHFGDGTRLSIL.